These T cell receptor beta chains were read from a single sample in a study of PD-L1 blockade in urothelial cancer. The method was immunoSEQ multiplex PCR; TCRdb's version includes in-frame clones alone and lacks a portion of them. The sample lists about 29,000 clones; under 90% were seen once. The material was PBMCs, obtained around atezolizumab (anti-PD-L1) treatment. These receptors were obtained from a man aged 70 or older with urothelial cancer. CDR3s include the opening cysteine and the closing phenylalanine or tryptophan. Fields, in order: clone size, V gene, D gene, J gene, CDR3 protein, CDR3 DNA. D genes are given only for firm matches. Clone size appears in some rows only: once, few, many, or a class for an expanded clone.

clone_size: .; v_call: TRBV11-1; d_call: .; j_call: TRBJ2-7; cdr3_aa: CASSRERFTYEQYF; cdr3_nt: TGTGCCTCCTCTCGGGAGCGGTTTACCTACGAGCAGTACTTC
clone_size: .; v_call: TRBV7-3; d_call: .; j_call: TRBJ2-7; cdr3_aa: CASSPEQGTTYEQYF; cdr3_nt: TGTGCCAGCAGCCCCGAGCAGGGAACTACCTACGAGCAGTACTTC
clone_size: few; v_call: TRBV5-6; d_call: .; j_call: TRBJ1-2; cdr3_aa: CASSLQGIYGYTF; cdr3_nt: TGTGCCAGCAGCTTGCAGGGGATATATGGCTACACCTTC
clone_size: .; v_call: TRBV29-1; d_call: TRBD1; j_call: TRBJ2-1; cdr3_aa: CSVEEWTGGNEQFF; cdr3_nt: TGCAGCGTTGAAGAATGGACAGGGGGCAATGAGCAGTTCTTC
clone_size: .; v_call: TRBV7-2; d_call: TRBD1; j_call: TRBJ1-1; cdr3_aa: CASSLGDSRHTEAFF; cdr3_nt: TGTGCCAGCAGCTTGGGGGACAGCCGGCACACTGAAGCTTTCTTT
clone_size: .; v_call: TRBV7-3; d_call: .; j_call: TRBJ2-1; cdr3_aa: CASSLARDNEQFF; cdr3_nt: TGTGCCAGCAGCTTAGCCCGGGATAATGAGCAGTTCTTC
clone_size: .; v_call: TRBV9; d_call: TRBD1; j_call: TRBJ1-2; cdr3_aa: CASSVGTGIYGYTF; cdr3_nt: TGTGCCAGCAGCGTAGGGACAGGGATCTATGGCTACACCTTC
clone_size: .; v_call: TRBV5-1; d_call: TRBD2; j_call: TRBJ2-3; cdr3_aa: CASSPAGGTDTQYF; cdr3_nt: TGCGCCAGCAGCCCTGCGGGGGGCACAGATACGCAGTATTTT
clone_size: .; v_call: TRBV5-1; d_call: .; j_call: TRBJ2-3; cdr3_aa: CASSLDSSDTQYF; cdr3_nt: TGCGCCAGCAGCTTGGACAGCTCAGATACGCAGTATTTT
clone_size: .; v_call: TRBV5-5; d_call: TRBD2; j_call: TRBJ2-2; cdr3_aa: CASSFLGGTGELFF; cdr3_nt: TGTGCCAGCAGCTTTCTCGGGGGGACCGGGGAGCTGTTTTTT
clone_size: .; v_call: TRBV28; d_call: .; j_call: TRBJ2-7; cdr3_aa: CASRQKRYEQYF; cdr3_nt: TGTGCCAGCAGACAAAAACGATACGAGCAGTACTTC
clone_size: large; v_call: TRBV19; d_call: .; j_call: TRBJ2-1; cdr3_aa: CASSIGTSEQFF; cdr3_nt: TGTGCCAGTAGTATAGGGACTTCCGAGCAGTTCTTC
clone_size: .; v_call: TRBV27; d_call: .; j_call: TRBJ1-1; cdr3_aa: CASSLRTDMNTEAFF; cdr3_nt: TGTGCCAGCAGTCTTCGGACAGATATGAACACTGAAGCTTTCTTT
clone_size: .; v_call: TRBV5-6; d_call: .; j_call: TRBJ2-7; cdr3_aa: CASSLIRAYEQYF; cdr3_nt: TGTGCCAGCAGCTTAATCAGGGCCTACGAGCAGTACTTC
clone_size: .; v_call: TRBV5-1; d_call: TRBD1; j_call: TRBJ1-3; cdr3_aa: CASSAGDRPSGNTIYF; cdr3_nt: TGCGCCAGCAGCGCCGGGGACAGACCCTCTGGAAACACCATATATTTT
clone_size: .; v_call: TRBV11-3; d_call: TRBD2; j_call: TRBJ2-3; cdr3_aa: CASSPGGTSTDTQYF; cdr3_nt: TGTGCCAGCAGCCCGGGGGGTACTAGCACAGATACGCAGTATTTT
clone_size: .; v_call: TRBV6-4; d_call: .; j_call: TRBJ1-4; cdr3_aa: CASSDDKAQYEKLFF; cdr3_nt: TGTGCCAGCAGTGACGATAAGGCACAGTATGAAAAACTGTTTTTT
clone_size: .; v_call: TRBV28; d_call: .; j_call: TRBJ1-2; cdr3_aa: CASRLPGYGYTF; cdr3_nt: TGTGCCAGCAGACTACCCGGGTACGGCTACACCTTC
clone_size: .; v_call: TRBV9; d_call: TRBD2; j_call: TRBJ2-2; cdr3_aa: CASSKISGTNTGELFF; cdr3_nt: TGTGCCAGCAGCAAAATTAGCGGGACTAACACCGGGGAGCTGTTTTTT
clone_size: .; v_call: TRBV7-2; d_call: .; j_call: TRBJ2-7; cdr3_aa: CASLQFEGPSEEQYF; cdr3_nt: TGTGCCAGCCTACAGTTCGAGGGCCCATCGGAAGAGCAGTACTTC
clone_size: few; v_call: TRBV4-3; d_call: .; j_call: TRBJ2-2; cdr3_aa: CASSPRTGELFF; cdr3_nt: TGCGCCAGCAGCCCCCGGACCGGGGAGCTGTTTTTT
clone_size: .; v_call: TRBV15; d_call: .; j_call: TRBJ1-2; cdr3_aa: CATSRDGRQPYGYTF; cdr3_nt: TGTGCCACCAGCAGAGATGGTAGACAGCCCTATGGCTACACCTTC